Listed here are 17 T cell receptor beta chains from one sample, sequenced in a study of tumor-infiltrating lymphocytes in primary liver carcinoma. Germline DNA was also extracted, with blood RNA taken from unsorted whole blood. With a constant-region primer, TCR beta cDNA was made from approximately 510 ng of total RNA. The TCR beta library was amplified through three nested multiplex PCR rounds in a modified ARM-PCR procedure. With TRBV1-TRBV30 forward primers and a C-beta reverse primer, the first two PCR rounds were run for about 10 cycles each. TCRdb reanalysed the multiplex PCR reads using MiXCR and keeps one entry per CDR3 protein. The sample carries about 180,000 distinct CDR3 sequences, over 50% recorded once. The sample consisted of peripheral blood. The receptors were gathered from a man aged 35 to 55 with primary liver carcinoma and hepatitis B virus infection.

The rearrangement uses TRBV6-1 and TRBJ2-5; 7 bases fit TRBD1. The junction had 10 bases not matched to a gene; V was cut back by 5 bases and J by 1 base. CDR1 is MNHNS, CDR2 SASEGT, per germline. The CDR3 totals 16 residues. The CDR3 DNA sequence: TGTGCCAGCAGTTTAAGACAGGGTGGTCTCCAAGAGACCCAGTACTTC. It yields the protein CASSLRQGGLQETQYF.

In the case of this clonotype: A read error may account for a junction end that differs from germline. The chain's CDR3 is CARSSDRGTGNEQFF. For the CDR3, the DNA is TGTGCCAGGAGCTCTGACAGGGGGACAGGGAATGAGCAGTTCTTC. The gene calls are TRBV11-2 and TRBJ2-1; 9 bases agree with TRBD1. CDR1 is SGHAT and CDR2 is FQNNGV in the germline V gene. This CDR3 is built from 15 residues.

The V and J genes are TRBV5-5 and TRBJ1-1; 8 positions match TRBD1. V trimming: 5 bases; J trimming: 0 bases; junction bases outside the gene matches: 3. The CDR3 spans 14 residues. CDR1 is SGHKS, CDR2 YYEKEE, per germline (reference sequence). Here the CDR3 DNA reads TGTGCCAGCAGTTGGGGACAGGTGAACACTGAAGCTTTCTTT. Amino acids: CASSWGQVNTEAFF.

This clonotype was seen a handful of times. The CDR3 region has the DNA TGTGCCAGCAGCTCGGGGGAGGATGAGAGAGATACGCAGTATTTT. This translates into CASSSGEDERDTQYF. The V gene is TRBV5-4, the J gene TRBJ2-3; D possibly corresponds to TRBD2 (6 bases). Trimming shortened V by 3 bases and J by 5 bases, and 16 bases separated the two germline ends. The CDR3 totals 15 residues. Germline assignment: CDR1 SGHNT and CDR2 YYREEE (reference sequence).

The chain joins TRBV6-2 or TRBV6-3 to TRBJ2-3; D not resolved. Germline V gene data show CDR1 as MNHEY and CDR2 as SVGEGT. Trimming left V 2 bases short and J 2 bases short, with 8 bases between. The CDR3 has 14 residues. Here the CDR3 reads CASSYVGPTDTQYF. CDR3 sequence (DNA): TGTGCCAGCAGTTACGTTGGGCCCACAGATACGCAGTATTTT.

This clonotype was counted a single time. The CDR3 DNA sequence: TGTGCCAGCAGCCTCACCCGGGCTGGCGGGCGTATAGATACGCAGTATTTT. Amino acids: CASSLTRAGGRIDTQYF. The chain uses TRBV7-8 and TRBJ2-3; perhaps TRBD2 as D (5 bases). With 5 bases removed from V and 5 bases from J, the gap between germline ends came to 23 bases. The CDR3 is 17 amino acids. Germline-derived CDR1 and CDR2 are SGHVS and FQNEAQ.

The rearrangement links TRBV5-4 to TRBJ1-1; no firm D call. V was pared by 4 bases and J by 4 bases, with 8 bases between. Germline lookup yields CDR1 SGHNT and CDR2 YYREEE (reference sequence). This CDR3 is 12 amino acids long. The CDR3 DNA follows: TGTGCCAGCAGCATTGACGGCACTGAAGCTTTCTTT. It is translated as CASSIDGTEAFF.

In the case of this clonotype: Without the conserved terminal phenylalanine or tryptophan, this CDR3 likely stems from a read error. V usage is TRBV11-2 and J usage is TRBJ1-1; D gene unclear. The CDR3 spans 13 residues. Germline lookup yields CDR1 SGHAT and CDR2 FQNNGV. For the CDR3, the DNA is TGTACCAGCAGCTTCGGAGATGGGACTGAAGCTTTCATT. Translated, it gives CTSSFGDGTEAFI.

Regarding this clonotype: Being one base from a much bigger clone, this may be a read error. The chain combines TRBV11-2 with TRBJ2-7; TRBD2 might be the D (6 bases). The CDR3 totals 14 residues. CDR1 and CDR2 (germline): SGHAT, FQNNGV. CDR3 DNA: TGTGCCAGCAGCTACGGGAGCGTTCGGGACGAGCAGCACTTC. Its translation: CASSYGSVRDEQHF.

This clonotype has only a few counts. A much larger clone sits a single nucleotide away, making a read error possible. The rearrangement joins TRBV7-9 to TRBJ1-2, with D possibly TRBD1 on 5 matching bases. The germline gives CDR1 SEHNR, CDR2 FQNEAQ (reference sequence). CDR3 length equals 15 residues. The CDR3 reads CTSSSFDSINYGYTF. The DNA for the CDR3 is TGTACCAGCAGCTCATTCGACAGTATTAACTATGGCTACACCTTC.

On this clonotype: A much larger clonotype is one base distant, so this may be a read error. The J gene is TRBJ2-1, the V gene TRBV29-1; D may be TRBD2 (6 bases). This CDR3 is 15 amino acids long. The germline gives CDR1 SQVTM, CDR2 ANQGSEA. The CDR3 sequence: CGGGSGLSSYNEQFF. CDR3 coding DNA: TGCGGCGGTGGATCGGGACTCTCCTCCTACAATGAGCAGTTCTTC.

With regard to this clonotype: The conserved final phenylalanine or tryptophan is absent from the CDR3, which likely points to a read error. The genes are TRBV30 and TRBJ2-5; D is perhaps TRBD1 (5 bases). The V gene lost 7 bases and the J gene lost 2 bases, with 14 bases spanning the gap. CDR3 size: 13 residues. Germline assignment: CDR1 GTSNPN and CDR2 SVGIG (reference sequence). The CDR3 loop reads CALSRWTQETQYL. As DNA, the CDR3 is TGTGCCTTATCACGATGGACACAAGAGACCCAGTACCTC.

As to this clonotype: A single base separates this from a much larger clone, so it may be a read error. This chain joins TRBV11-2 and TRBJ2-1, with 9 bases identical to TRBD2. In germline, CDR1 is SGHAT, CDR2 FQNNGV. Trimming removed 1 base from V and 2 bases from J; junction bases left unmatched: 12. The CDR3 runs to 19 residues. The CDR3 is CASSLGLAAESLAYNEQFF. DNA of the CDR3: TGTGCCAGCAGCTTAGGACTAGCGGCAGAATCTTTAGCCTACAATGAGCAGTTCTTC. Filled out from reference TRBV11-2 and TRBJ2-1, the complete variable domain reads EAGVAQSPRYKIIEKRQSVAFWCNPISGHATLYWYQQILGQGPKLLIQFQNNGVVDDSQLPKDRFSAERLKGVDSTLKIQPAKLEDSAVYLCASSLGLAAESLAYNEQFFGPGTRLTVL.

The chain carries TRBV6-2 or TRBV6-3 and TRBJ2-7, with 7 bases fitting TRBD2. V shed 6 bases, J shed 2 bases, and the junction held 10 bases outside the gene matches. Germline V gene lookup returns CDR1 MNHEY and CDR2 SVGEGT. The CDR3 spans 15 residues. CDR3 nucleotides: TGTGCCAGCAGCCTCGGGATAGCGGGCACCTACGAGCAGTACTTC. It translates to CASSLGIAGTYEQYF.

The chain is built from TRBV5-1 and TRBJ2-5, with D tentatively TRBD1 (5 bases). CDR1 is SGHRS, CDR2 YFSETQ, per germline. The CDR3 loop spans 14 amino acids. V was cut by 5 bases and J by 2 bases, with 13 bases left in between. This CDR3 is CASSEGALQETQYF. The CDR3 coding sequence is TGCGCCAGCAGTGAAGGGGCACTACAAGAGACCCAGTACTTC. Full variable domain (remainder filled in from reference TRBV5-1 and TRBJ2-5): KAGVTQTPRYLIKTRGQQVTLSCSPISGHRSVSWYQQTPGQGLQFLFEYFSETQRNKGNFPGRFSGRQFSNSRSEMNVSTLELGDSALYLCASSEGALQETQYFGPGTRLLVL.

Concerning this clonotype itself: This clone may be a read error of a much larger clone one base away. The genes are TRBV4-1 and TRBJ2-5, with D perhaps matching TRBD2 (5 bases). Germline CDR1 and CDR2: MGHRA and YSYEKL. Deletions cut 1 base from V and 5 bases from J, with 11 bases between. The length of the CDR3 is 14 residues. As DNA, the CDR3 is TGCGCCAGCAGCCAAGGGAGAGGGCCGGAGACCCAGTACTTC. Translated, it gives CASSQGRGPETQYF.

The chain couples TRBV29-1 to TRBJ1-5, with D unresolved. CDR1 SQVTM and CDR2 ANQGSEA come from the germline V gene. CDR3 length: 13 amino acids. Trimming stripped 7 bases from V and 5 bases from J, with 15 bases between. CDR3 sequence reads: CSAQGGRDQPQHF. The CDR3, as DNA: TGCAGCGCCCAAGGAGGGCGAGATCAGCCCCAGCATTTT.